The TCR beta chain described here comes from a study of sequential checkpoint blockade in melanoma. Study-level background: DNA from 91 pretreatment tumor samples underwent TCRβ immunosequencing. Study outcomes and limitations: Rising tumor T-cell fraction and clonality meant about 30 times likelier benefit.

The table came from immunoSEQ multiplex PCR; TCRdb's copy has only in-frame clones and leaves some out. The data show some 10,000 clones, roughly 29% seen once. In the case of this clone: What it recognizes is unknown.

Noted treatment: randomized to nivolumab then ipilimumab (arm A) or the reverse (arm B). The V end was cut by 5 bases, the J end by 5 bases, with 8 bases between. The CDR3 length is 12 residues. Germline loops: CDR1 KGHSH, CDR2 LQKENI. This rearrangement joins TRBV18 to TRBJ2-3, with no clear D. The clonotype was recovered from a human donor with melanoma. The specimen was tumor tissue (inferred from file names), collected from a patient given nivolumab and ipilimumab in sequence. The CDR3 protein is CASSAGGDTQYF. The CDR3 nucleotides are TGTGCCAGCTCAGCTGGTGGAGATACGCAGTATTTT.